This T cell receptor (beta chain) was recovered during a study of T cell responses to AZD1222 COVID-19 vaccine. The CDR3 consists of 13 residues. The J segment lost 2 bases and the V segment lost 7 bases, leaving 5 bases of the junction unmatched. Germline-derived CDR1 and CDR2 are SQVTM and ANQGSEA. This clone was detected only once. Its antigen is undetermined. Produced via immunoSEQ multiplex PCR; TCRdb's table is partial and in-frame only. Found here are 83,000 or so clones, 75% to 95% of them singletons; the top ten hold about 30%. Study-wide points: Reportedly, nearly half the spike-specific TCRs target unmutated variant regions. Repertoires were sampled only after the peak T cell response. At baseline, just a handful of AZD1222 recipients tested seropositive.

This receptor was obtained from an adult who received the AZD1222 COVID-19 vaccine. The chain employs TRBV29-1 and TRBJ2-7; 10 positions match TRBD1. This sample comprised peripheral blood, obtained 28 days after the second AZD1222 dose. The CDR3 bases are TGCAGCGCCACCGGACAGGGGGCCTACGAGCAGTACTTC. The encoded protein is CSATGQGAYEQYF.